A selection of T cell receptor beta chains follows, all from one sample in a study of OX40 agonist ivuxolimab in advanced cancers. Generated by immunoSEQ multiplex PCR, the TCRdb table keeps only in-frame clones and is missing some. The table records more than 45,000 clones, 85% to 95% of them present only once. This specimen was CD4+ or CD8+ T cells sorted from blood, taken in a trial of the OX40 agonist ivuxolimab. Receptors were obtained from an adult with an advanced solid tumor such as melanoma, head and neck, liver or kidney cancer. The CDR3 runs from the conserved cysteine through the conserved F or W. The order of the fields is CDR3 DNA, CDR3 protein, V gene, J gene, clone size, D gene, CDR3 length. A D gene is named only where the DNA matches it firmly. The listing skips clone size in some rows; elsewhere it reads once, few, many or a size class.

DNA: TGTGCCAGCAGCTTAGGGCCGGGACAGGGCCCCGAGCAGTACTTC
CDR3: CASSLGPGQGPEQYF
V: TRBV7-9
J: TRBJ2-7
size: once
D: TRBD1
length: 15

DNA: TGTGCCACCAGCAAAGGGGCCGGGACAGCGAACACCGGGGAGCTGTTTTTT
CDR3: CATSKGAGTANTGELFF
V: TRBV15
J: TRBJ2-2
size: NA
D: TRBD1
length: 17

DNA: TGTGCCAGCAGTGAAGCACCAGCGGCCTACGAGCAGTACTTC
CDR3: CASSEAPAAYEQYF
V: TRBV6-1
J: TRBJ2-7
size: NA
D: NA
length: 14

DNA: TGTGCCTGGAGTGTCGGGGGAGCCTACGAGCAGTACTTC
CDR3: CAWSVGGAYEQYF
V: TRBV30
J: TRBJ2-7
size: NA
D: NA
length: 13

DNA: TGTGCCAGCAGCTTAGAGACCTTTGGGGATACGCAGTATTTT
CDR3: CASSLETFGDTQYF
V: TRBV7-9
J: TRBJ2-3
size: NA
D: NA
length: 14

DNA: TGTGCCAGCAGCACAGCGGGAGAGAGGGGTGAGCAGTTCTTC
CDR3: CASSTAGERGEQFF
V: TRBV27
J: TRBJ2-1
size: NA
D: TRBD2
length: 14

DNA: TGTGCCAGCGGCCCCAGCGCGTACAATGAGCAGTTCTTC
CDR3: CASGPSAYNEQFF
V: TRBV25-1
J: TRBJ2-1
size: NA
D: NA
length: 13

DNA: TGTGCCAGCAGCGTAGGGGGATCGGGTGCCCCCTCCAGGACCCAGTACTTC
CDR3: CASSVGGSGAPSRTQYF
V: TRBV9
J: TRBJ2-5
size: once
D: NA
length: 17

DNA: TGTGCCAGTTCCGGGACTTACAATGAGCAGTTCTTC
CDR3: CASSGTYNEQFF
V: TRBV27
J: TRBJ2-1
size: NA
D: NA
length: 12

DNA: TGTGCCAGCAGCCCCGGGGGGTATACGCAGTATTTT
CDR3: CASSPGGYTQYF
V: TRBV28
J: TRBJ2-3
size: NA
D: TRBD2
length: 12

DNA: TGCAGCGTTGAAGACAGACAGGGAGGCTACACCTTC
CDR3: CSVEDRQGGYTF
V: TRBV29-1
J: TRBJ1-2
size: once
D: TRBD1
length: 12

DNA: TGTGCCAGCAGCCAAGGGCAGGACAGGGCACGTGAAAAACTGTTTTTT
CDR3: CASSQGQDRAREKLFF
V: TRBV4-2
J: TRBJ1-4
size: few
D: TRBD1
length: 16

DNA: TGTGCCAGCAGCTTAAGGAGGTCCTACGAGCAGTACTTC
CDR3: CASSLRRSYEQYF
V: TRBV7-2
J: TRBJ2-7
size: NA
D: NA
length: 13

DNA: TGTGCCAGCAGCTTAGAAGAACCAGTACATGAGCAGTTCTTC
CDR3: CASSLEEPVHEQFF
V: TRBV7-9
J: TRBJ2-1
size: NA
D: NA
length: 14

DNA: TGTGCCACCACCACGGATAGGAAGGGATGGGTGAACACTGAAGCTTTCTTT
CDR3: CATTTDRKGWVNTEAFF
V: TRBV15
J: TRBJ1-1
size: NA
D: NA
length: 17

DNA: TGTGCCAGCAGCTTACCGCAGGGAAGTACTGAAGCTTTCTTT
CDR3: CASSLPQGSTEAFF
V: TRBV13
J: TRBJ1-1
size: NA
D: NA
length: 14

DNA: TGTGCCAGCAGCGTAGCGGAGGGTTCCTACGAGCAGTACTTC
CDR3: CASSVAEGSYEQYF
V: TRBV9
J: TRBJ2-7
size: once
D: NA
length: 14

DNA: TGTGCCAGCAGCTTCGGGACAGGGACTAATACCTACGAGCAGTACTTC
CDR3: CASSFGTGTNTYEQYF
V: TRBV7-9
J: TRBJ2-7
size: NA
D: TRBD1
length: 16

DNA: TGCGCCAGCAGCCCCGGACAGGGAAGAACTGAAGCTTTCTTT
CDR3: CASSPGQGRTEAFF
V: TRBV5-1
J: TRBJ1-1
size: NA
D: TRBD1
length: 14

DNA: TGTGCCAGCACCGGGACAGGGTCGATTGGGAGCACCGGGGAGCTGTTTTTT
CDR3: CASTGTGSIGSTGELFF
V: TRBV11-1
J: TRBJ2-2
size: NA
D: TRBD1
length: 17

DNA: TGTGCCAGCACCTTCAGGGGGGGGCGATTCCGGCAGTATTTT
CDR3: CASTFRGGRFRQYF
V: TRBV28
J: TRBJ2-3
size: NA
D: NA
length: 14

DNA: TGTGCCAGCAGCCTTTGGACAGGGGACGGCTACACCTTC
CDR3: CASSLWTGDGYTF
V: TRBV6-1
J: TRBJ1-2
size: NA
D: TRBD1
length: 13

DNA: TGCGCCAGCAGCTTGTTATTCACAGGGGGAGAAACCGGGGAGCTGTTTTTT
CDR3: CASSLLFTGGETGELFF
V: TRBV5-1
J: TRBJ2-2
size: NA
D: TRBD1
length: 17

DNA: TGTGCCAGCAGTCCCTCGTCGAGAGTCTTAACAGAAGAGACCCAGTACTTC
CDR3: CASSPSSRVLTEETQYF
V: TRBV28
J: TRBJ2-5
size: NA
D: NA
length: 17

DNA: TGTGCCACCAGCAGAGATAGGACTAGCTCGGCGACCCAGTACTTC
CDR3: CATSRDRTSSATQYF
V: TRBV15
J: TRBJ2-5
size: NA
D: TRBD2
length: 15

DNA: TGTGCCAGCAGCCCCGTACAGACAGGTCCAAAGGACGAGCAGTACTTC
CDR3: CASSPVQTGPKDEQYF
V: TRBV7-9
J: TRBJ2-7
size: once
D: NA
length: 16

DNA: TGCGCCAGCAGCCTGGGGACTTCCTATGGCTACACCTTC
CDR3: CASSLGTSYGYTF
V: TRBV4-1
J: TRBJ1-2
size: NA
D: NA
length: 13

DNA: TGTGCCAGCAGTTCTATGGACACTGAAGCTTTCTTT
CDR3: CASSSMDTEAFF
V: TRBV6-5
J: TRBJ1-1
size: NA
D: NA
length: 12

DNA: TGTGCCAGCAGTAGGACTAGCGGTAGCACAGATACGCAGTATTTT
CDR3: CASSRTSGSTDTQYF
V: TRBV6-5
J: TRBJ2-3
size: NA
D: TRBD2
length: 15

DNA: TGCAGCGTACCGGCGGTCCTCTATGGCTACACCTTC
CDR3: CSVPAVLYGYTF
V: TRBV29-1
J: TRBJ1-2
size: NA
D: NA
length: 12

DNA: TGTGCCGGCCGGGGGTGGAGGATCGATCAGCCCCAGCATTTT
CDR3: CAGRGWRIDQPQHF
V: TRBV30
J: TRBJ1-5
size: NA
D: NA
length: 14

DNA: TGTGCCAGCAGCGCCCCCGGAGCGGGAGATACCGGGGAGCTGTTTTTT
CDR3: CASSAPGAGDTGELFF
V: TRBV9
J: TRBJ2-2
size: NA
D: TRBD2
length: 16

DNA: TGTGCCAGCAGCCAGAGGGGGCAGAAGAACACTGAAGCTTTCTTT
CDR3: CASSQRGQKNTEAFF
V: TRBV7-2
J: TRBJ1-1
size: NA
D: TRBD1
length: 15

DNA: TGTGCCAGTAGTATAATTGGAGGTGAAGCTTTCTTT
CDR3: CASSIIGGEAFF
V: TRBV19
J: TRBJ1-1
size: large
D: NA
length: 12

DNA: TGTGCCAGTAGTATGAGGACTCCATATGGCTACACCTTC
CDR3: CASSMRTPYGYTF
V: TRBV19
J: TRBJ1-2
size: NA
D: NA
length: 13

DNA: TGTGCCAGCAGCTTAGAGAGGGGGGGGACCCAGTACTTC
CDR3: CASSLERGGTQYF
V: TRBV7-6
J: TRBJ2-5
size: once
D: NA
length: 13

DNA: TGTGCCAGCAGCTTAAGGCCCCCGGAGGCGCAGTATTTT
CDR3: CASSLRPPEAQYF
V: TRBV7-3
J: TRBJ2-3
size: NA
D: NA
length: 13